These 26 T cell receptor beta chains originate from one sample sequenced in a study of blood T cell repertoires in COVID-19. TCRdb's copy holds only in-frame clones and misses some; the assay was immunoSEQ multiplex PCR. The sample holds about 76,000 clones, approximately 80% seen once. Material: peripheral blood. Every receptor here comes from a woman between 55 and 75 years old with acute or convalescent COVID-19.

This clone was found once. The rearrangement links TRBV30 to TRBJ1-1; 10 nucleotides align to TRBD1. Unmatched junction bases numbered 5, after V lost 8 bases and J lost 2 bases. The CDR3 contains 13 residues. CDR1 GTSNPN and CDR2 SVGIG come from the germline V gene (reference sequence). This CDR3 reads CAVGTGENTEAFF. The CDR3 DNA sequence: TGTGCCGTAGGGACAGGGGAAAACACTGAAGCTTTCTTT.

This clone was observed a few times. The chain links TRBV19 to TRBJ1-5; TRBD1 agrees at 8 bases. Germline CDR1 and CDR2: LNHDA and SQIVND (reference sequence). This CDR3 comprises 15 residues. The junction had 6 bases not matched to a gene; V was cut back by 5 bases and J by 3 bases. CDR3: CASSPRDRINQPQHF. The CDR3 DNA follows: TGTGCCAGTAGTCCCCGGGACAGGATCAATCAGCCCCAGCATTTT.

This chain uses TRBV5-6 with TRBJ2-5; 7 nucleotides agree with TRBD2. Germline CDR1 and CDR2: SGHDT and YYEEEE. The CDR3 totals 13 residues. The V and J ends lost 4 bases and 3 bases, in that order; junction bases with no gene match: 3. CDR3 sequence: CASSPGREETQYF. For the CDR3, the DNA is TGTGCCAGCAGCCCTGGGAGGGAAGAGACCCAGTACTTC.

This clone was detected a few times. The CDR3, as DNA: TGTGCCAGCAGCCGCGGGCCTCGCGGGGGGGGGATTCGAGAGACCCAGTACTTC. This sequence encodes CASSRGPRGGGIRETQYF. The chain uses TRBV7-6 and TRBJ2-5; 9 nucleotides align to TRBD2. J lost 4 bases, V lost 5 bases, and 17 bases had no gene match. This CDR3 contains 18 residues. Germline V gene data show CDR1 as SGHVS and CDR2 as FNYEAQ.

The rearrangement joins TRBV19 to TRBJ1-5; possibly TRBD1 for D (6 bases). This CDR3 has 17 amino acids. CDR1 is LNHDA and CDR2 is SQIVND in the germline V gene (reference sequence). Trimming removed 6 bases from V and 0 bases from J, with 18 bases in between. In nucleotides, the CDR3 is TGTGCCAGTAGATTCCAGGCGGGGGCCGGTAGCAATCAGCCCCAGCATTTT. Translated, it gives CASRFQAGAGSNQPQHF.

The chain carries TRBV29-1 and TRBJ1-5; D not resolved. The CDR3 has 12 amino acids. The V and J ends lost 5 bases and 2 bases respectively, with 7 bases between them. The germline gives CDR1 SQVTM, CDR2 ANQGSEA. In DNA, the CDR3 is TGCAGCGTTCAGGCCGGCAATCAGCCCCAGCATTTT. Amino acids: CSVQAGNQPQHF.

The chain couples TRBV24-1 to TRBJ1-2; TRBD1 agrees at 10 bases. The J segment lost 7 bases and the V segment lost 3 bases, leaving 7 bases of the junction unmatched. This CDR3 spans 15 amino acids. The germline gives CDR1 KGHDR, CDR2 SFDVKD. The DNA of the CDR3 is TGTGCCACCAGTGATCAAAAGACAGGGGGCTTTGGCTACACCTTC. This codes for CATSDQKTGGFGYTF.

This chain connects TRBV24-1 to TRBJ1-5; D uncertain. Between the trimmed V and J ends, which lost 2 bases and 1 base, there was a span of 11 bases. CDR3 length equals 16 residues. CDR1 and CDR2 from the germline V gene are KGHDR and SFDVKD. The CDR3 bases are TGTGCCACCAGTGATTCGGGAAGAGGGAGCAATCAGCCCCAGCATTTT. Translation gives CATSDSGRGSNQPQHF.

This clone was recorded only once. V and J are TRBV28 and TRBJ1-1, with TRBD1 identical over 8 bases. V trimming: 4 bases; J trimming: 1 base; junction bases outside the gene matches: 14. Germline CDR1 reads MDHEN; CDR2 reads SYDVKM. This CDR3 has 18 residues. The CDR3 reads CASSSTWGQVGGNTEAFF. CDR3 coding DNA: TGTGCCAGCAGTTCCACATGGGGACAGGTTGGGGGGAACACTGAAGCTTTCTTT.

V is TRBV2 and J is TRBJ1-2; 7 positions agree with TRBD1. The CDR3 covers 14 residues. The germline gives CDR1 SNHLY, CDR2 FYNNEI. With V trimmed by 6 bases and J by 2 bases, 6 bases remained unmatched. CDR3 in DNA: TGTGCCAGCAGGAAAGAACAGGGGAACTATGGCTACACCTTC. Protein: CASRKEQGNYGYTF.

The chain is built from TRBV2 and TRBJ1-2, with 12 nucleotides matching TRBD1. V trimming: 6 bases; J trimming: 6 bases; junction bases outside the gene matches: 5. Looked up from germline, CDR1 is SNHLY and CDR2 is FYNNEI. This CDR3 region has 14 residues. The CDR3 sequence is CASSVGQGADGYTF. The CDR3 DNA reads TGTGCCAGCAGCGTGGGACAGGGGGCGGATGGCTACACCTTC.

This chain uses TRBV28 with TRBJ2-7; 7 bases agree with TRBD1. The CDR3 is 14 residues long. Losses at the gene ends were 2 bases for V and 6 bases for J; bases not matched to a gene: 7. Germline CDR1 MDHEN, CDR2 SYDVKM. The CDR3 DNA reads TGTGCCAGCAGTTTACCTAACCAGGGGGTCGAGCAGTACGTC. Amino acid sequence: CASSLPNQGVEQYV.

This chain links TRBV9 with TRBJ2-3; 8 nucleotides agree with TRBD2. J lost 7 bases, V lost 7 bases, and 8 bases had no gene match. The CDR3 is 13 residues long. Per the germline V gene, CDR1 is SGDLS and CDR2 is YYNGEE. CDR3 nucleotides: TGTGCCAGCGGAGCGGGGGTACAAAATACGCAGTATTTT. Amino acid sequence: CASGAGVQNTQYF.

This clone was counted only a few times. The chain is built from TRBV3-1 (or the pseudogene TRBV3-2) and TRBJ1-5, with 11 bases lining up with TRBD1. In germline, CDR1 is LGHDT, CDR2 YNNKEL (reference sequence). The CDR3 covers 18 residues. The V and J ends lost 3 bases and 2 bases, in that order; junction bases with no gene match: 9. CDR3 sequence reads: CASSQASDRGRGNQPQHF. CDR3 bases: TGTGCCAGCAGCCAGGCCTCGGACAGGGGGCGAGGCAATCAGCCCCAGCATTTT.

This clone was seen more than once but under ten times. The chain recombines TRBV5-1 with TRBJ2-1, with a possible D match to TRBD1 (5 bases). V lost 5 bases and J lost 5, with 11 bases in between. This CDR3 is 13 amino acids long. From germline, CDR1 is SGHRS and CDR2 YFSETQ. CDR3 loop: CASRGHVDNEQFF. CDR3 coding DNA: TGCGCCAGCAGGGGGCATGTAGACAATGAGCAGTTCTTC.

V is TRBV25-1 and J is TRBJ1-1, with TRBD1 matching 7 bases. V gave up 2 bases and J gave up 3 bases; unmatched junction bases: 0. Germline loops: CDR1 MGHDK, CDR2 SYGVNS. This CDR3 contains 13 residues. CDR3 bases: TGTGCCAGCAGTGAAACAGGGGACACTGAAGCTTTCTTT. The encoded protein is CASSETGDTEAFF.

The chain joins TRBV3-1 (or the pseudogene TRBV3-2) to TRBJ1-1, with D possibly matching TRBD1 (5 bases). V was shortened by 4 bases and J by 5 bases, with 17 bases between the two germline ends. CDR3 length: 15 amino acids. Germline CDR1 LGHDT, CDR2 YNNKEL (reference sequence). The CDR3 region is CASSLSGPGETEAFF. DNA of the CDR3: TGTGCCAGCAGCCTAAGCGGCCCGGGGGAGACTGAAGCTTTCTTT.

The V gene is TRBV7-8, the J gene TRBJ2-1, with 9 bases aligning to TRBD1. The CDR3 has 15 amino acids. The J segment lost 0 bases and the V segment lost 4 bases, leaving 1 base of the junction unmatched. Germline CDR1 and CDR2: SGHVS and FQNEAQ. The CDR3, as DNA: TGTGCCAGCAGCTGGGACAGGGACTCCTACAATGAGCAGTTCTTC. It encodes CASSWDRDSYNEQFF.

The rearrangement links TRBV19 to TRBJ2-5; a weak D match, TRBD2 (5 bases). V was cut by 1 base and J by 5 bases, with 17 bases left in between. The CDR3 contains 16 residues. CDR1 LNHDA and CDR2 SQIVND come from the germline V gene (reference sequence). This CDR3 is CASSIGRQSWRETQYF. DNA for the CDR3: TGTGCCAGTAGTATAGGCCGGCAGTCTTGGAGGGAGACCCAGTACTTC.

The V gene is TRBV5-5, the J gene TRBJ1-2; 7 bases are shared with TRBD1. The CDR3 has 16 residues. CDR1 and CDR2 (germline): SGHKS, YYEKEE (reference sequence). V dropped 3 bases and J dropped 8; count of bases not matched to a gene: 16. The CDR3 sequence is CASSSSIDRAGGGYTF. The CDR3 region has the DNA TGTGCCAGCAGCTCGTCTATTGACAGGGCTGGAGGCGGCTACACCTTC.

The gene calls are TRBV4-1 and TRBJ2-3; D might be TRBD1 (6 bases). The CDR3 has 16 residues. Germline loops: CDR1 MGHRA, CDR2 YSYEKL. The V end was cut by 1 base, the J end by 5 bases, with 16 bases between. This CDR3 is CASSQGDNRVGDTQYF. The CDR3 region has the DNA TGCGCCAGCAGCCAAGGGGATAACAGGGTTGGAGATACGCAGTATTTT.

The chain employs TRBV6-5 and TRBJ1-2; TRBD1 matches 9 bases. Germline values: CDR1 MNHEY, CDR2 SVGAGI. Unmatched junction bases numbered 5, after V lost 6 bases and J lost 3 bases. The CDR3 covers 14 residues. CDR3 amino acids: CASRATGGHYGYTF. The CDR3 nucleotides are TGTGCCAGCAGGGCTACAGGGGGCCACTATGGCTACACCTTC.

The CDR3 here is CAWSAPSGVYNEQFF. Here the CDR3 DNA reads TGTGCCTGGAGCGCCCCCAGCGGGGTGTACAATGAGCAGTTCTTC. This chain connects TRBV30 to TRBJ2-1; 7 bases are a match to TRBD2. Germline V gives CDR1 GTSNPN, CDR2 SVGIG (reference sequence). The CDR3 has 15 residues. J was trimmed by 4 bases and V by 3 bases; bases with no gene match: 9.

The CDR3 nucleotides are TGTGCCAGCACCCCCTCGACAGGGGGATACAATGAGCAGTTCTTC. Translated: CASTPSTGGYNEQFF. The chain couples TRBV27 to TRBJ2-1; 9 bases are shared with TRBD1. This CDR3 has 15 amino acids. V shed 7 bases and J 4 bases; nucleotides not matched to a gene: 8. Looked up from germline, CDR1 is MNHEY and CDR2 is SMNVEV (reference sequence).

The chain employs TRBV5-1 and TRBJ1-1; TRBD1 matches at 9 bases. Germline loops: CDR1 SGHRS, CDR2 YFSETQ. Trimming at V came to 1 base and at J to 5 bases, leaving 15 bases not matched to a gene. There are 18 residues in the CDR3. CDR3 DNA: TGCGCCAGCAGCTTGACTAGCGGACAGGGGCCTTTAAAGACTGAAGCTTTCTTT. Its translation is CASSLTSGQGPLKTEAFF.

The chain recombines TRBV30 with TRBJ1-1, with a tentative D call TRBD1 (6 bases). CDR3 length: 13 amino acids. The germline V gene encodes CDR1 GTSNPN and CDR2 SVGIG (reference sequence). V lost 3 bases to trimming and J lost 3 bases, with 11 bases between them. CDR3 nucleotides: TGTGCCTGGAGCTACAACAGGGACACTGAAGCTTTCTTT. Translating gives CAWSYNRDTEAFF.